This T cell receptor beta chain stems from a study of technical replicates of blood from a few donors. The data were produced by immunoSEQ multiplex PCR, yet TCRdb's version contains in-frame clones alone and is incomplete. There are some 80,000 clones in the sample; roughly 96% occur only once, and just over 0.3% lies in the top ten. With V trimmed by 3 bases and J by 4 bases, 4 bases remained unmatched. The CDR3 runs 15 residues. Germline CDR1 is ENHRY and CDR2 is SYGVKD. The receptor was isolated from a human donor in good health. Sequenced input: T cells isolated from PBMCs. V and J are TRBV10-3 and TRBJ2-7; 12 bases fit TRBD2. The CDR3 here is CAISDPGTSGYEQYF. In DNA, the CDR3 is TGTGCCATCAGTGACCCCGGGACTAGCGGGTACGAGCAGTACTTC.